Included here is one T cell receptor (beta chain) sequence, with context. The antigen is undetermined. This sample stems from a study of cytomegalovirus exposure and HLA in healthy donors. Study-wide context: Earlier results showed 90 million to 120 million unique TCR beta sequences derived from 150 million to 200 million T cells.

The PCR employed 60 Vbeta primers together with 13 Jbeta primers. Authors' methods: Later reanalysis found 75 million to 100 million unique TCR beta chains, around 9.9 million of them shared. The data were produced by immunoSEQ multiplex PCR, yet TCRdb's version contains in-frame clones alone and is incomplete. That table is the source of V, J and clone size, and D and trimming were worked out from the DNA. This sample has around 120,000 clones, with 81% found just once. Regarding the study as a whole: Cytomegalovirus-associated TCR beta chains were listed, numbering some 170.

CDR1 and CDR2 (germline): SGDLS, YYNGEE. The CDR3 runs to 16 residues. After removal of 3 bases from V and 2 bases from J, the junction contained 2 bases not matched to a gene. Sequenced sample: PBMCs. This chain uses TRBV9 with TRBJ2-1; 13 bases fit TRBD2. The sequence was collected from a man aged 18 to 29 in good health and CMV-seronegative. CDR3 coding DNA: TGTGCCAGCAGCGGGGGGACTAGCGGGGCCTACAATGAGCAGTTCTTC. Its protein is CASSGGTSGAYNEQFF.